This TCR beta chain was documented in a study of cytomegalovirus exposure and HLA in healthy donors. PCR used 60 Vbeta primers and 13 Jbeta primers. The assay was immunoSEQ multiplex PCR, and TCRdb's table has in-frame clones only and misses some. The data contain roughly 150,000 clones, nearly 80% of them singletons. The CDR3 has 14 residues. Germline loops: CDR1 SQVTM, CDR2 ANQGSEA. Trimming took 0 bases from V and 6 from J; bases not matched to a gene: 4. The sequenced material came from PBMCs. The TCR originated in a woman aged 40-49 years in good health and CMV-seronegative. The rearrangement uses TRBV29-1 and TRBJ2-3; 9 positions agree with TRBD2. The CDR3: CSVEDVAGDDTQYF. CDR3 coding DNA: TGCAGCGTTGAAGACGTAGCGGGGGATGATACGCAGTATTTT.